These T cell receptor beta chains were read from a single sample in a study of T cell changes during pregnancy in multiple sclerosis. This table comes from immunoSEQ multiplex PCR, and its TCRdb copy is limited to in-frame clones, with some not included. This table holds 100,000 or so clones, 85% to 95% found once. The source was peripheral blood, collected in the second trimester of pregnancy. The receptors shown here come from a female donor with multiple sclerosis, enrolled in a pregnancy study. Both conserved end residues are part of each CDR3. A D gene is named only where the DNA matches it firmly. Not every row has a clone size; where given, it reads once, few, many or a size class.

clone size: -
V gene: TRBV5-1
D gene: -
J gene: TRBJ2-5
CDR3 protein: CASGRDALEGETQYF
CDR3 DNA: TGCGCCTCCGGTAGGGACGCCCTGGAGGGGGAGACCCAGTACTTC

clone size: -
V gene: TRBV28
D gene: -
J gene: TRBJ1-2
CDR3 protein: CAAGGAIYGYTF
CDR3 DNA: TGTGCCGCCGGGGGGGCAATCTATGGCTACACCTTC

clone size: -
V gene: TRBV5-1
D gene: -
J gene: TRBJ1-1
CDR3 protein: CASSWERTNTEAFF
CDR3 DNA: TGCGCCAGCAGCTGGGAGCGGACCAACACTGAAGCTTTCTTT

clone size: -
V gene: TRBV6-5
D gene: -
J gene: TRBJ1-1
CDR3 protein: CASSYRGSEAFF
CDR3 DNA: TGTGCCAGCAGTTACAGGGGGAGTGAAGCTTTCTTT

clone size: few
V gene: TRBV19
D gene: TRBD1
J gene: TRBJ1-5
CDR3 protein: CASSSQYRDRNQPQHF
CDR3 DNA: TGTGCCAGTAGTAGCCAATATCGGGACAGAAATCAGCCCCAGCATTTT

clone size: once
V gene: TRBV19
D gene: TRBD2
J gene: TRBJ2-3
CDR3 protein: CASSAPPLAGVTDTQYF
CDR3 DNA: TGTGCCAGTAGTGCCCCCCCTCTAGCGGGGGTCACAGATACGCAGTATTTT

clone size: -
V gene: TRBV5-1
D gene: -
J gene: TRBJ2-4
CDR3 protein: CASSLGGSSKNIQYF
CDR3 DNA: TGCGCCAGCAGCTTAGGGGGTTCGAGCAAAAACATTCAGTACTTC

clone size: -
V gene: TRBV5-6
D gene: -
J gene: TRBJ2-7
CDR3 protein: CASSLDFRGTYEQYF
CDR3 DNA: TGTGCCAGCAGCTTGGACTTTCGGGGAACCTACGAGCAGTACTTC

clone size: -
V gene: TRBV6-6
D gene: TRBD2
J gene: TRBJ2-1
CDR3 protein: CASRPGLEMNEQFF
CDR3 DNA: TGTGCCAGCAGACCCGGACTAGAAATGAATGAGCAGTTCTTC

clone size: -
V gene: TRBV28
D gene: -
J gene: TRBJ2-1
CDR3 protein: CASSFPSQGSYNEQFF
CDR3 DNA: TGTGCCAGCAGTTTTCCTTCCCAGGGGTCCTACAATGAGCAGTTCTTC

clone size: once
V gene: TRBV6-1
D gene: -
J gene: TRBJ2-7
CDR3 protein: CASSEGGVVYEQYF
CDR3 DNA: TGTGCCAGCAGTGAAGGGGGGGTTGTCTACGAGCAGTACTTC

clone size: -
V gene: TRBV6-5
D gene: TRBD2
J gene: TRBJ2-1
CDR3 protein: CASSTGLAAYNEQFF
CDR3 DNA: TGTGCCAGCAGTACGGGACTAGCAGCCTACAATGAGCAGTTCTTC

clone size: -
V gene: TRBV2
D gene: -
J gene: TRBJ2-5
CDR3 protein: CASSDLRNTETQYF
CDR3 DNA: TGTGCCAGCAGTGATTTGCGGAACACAGAGACCCAGTACTTC

clone size: -
V gene: TRBV4-2
D gene: -
J gene: TRBJ2-5
CDR3 protein: CASSQDKGGFETQYF
CDR3 DNA: TGTGCCAGCAGCCAAGATAAAGGAGGCTTTGAGACCCAGTACTTC

clone size: -
V gene: TRBV19
D gene: TRBD2
J gene: TRBJ2-1
CDR3 protein: CASSPWKAGVFDNEQFF
CDR3 DNA: TGTGCCAGTAGTCCCTGGAAAGCGGGAGTGTTCGACAATGAGCAGTTCTTC

clone size: -
V gene: TRBV28
D gene: TRBD1
J gene: TRBJ1-4
CDR3 protein: CASSTGQVEKLFF
CDR3 DNA: TGTGCCAGCAGTACCGGACAGGTTGAAAAACTGTTTTTT

clone size: -
V gene: TRBV5-1
D gene: -
J gene: TRBJ2-3
CDR3 protein: CASSQKTQGSGDTQYF
CDR3 DNA: TGCGCCAGCAGCCAAAAAACCCAGGGAAGTGGAGATACGCAGTATTTT

clone size: -
V gene: TRBV9
D gene: TRBD2
J gene: TRBJ2-1
CDR3 protein: CASSPHSGGGEQFF
CDR3 DNA: TGTGCCAGCAGCCCCCATAGCGGGGGAGGTGAGCAGTTCTTC

clone size: -
V gene: TRBV27
D gene: TRBD2
J gene: TRBJ2-3
CDR3 protein: CASSLDSTSGKRDTQYF
CDR3 DNA: TGTGCCAGCAGTTTGGATTCGACTAGCGGGAAAAGAGATACGCAGTATTTT

clone size: -
V gene: TRBV10-2
D gene: TRBD1
J gene: TRBJ1-5
CDR3 protein: CASSPGQGSGWPQHF
CDR3 DNA: TGCGCCAGCAGTCCGGGACAGGGATCAGGATGGCCCCAGCATTTT

clone size: -
V gene: TRBV25-1
D gene: -
J gene: TRBJ1-1
CDR3 protein: CASSELAGEAFF
CDR3 DNA: TGTGCCAGCAGTGAATTAGCCGGCGAAGCTTTCTTT

clone size: -
V gene: TRBV6-1
D gene: -
J gene: TRBJ1-5
CDR3 protein: CASSLGDQPQHF
CDR3 DNA: TGTGCCAGCAGTCTCGGGGATCAGCCCCAGCATTTT

clone size: -
V gene: TRBV6-5
D gene: -
J gene: TRBJ2-5
CDR3 protein: CASSYKGGEGTQYF
CDR3 DNA: TGTGCCAGCAGTTACAAAGGCGGTGAAGGGACCCAGTACTTC

clone size: -
V gene: TRBV29-1
D gene: -
J gene: TRBJ2-1
CDR3 protein: CSVETDTYNEQFF
CDR3 DNA: TGCAGCGTTGAGACAGATACTTACAATGAGCAGTTCTTC

clone size: few
V gene: TRBV6-1
D gene: -
J gene: TRBJ1-1
CDR3 protein: CASMRGDGLNTEAFF
CDR3 DNA: TGTGCCAGCATGCGGGGAGACGGATTGAACACTGAAGCTTTCTTT